A single sample is the source of the 15 T cell receptor beta chains below, sequenced in a study of blood T cell repertoires in COVID-19. Sequenced by immunoSEQ multiplex PCR; TCRdb stores in-frame clones only, minus some. The repertoire has about 190,000 clones, around 86% of them found once; the top ten carry about 3%. The sequencing sample was made of peripheral blood. These receptors all stem from a man between 40 and 49 years old with active or convalescent COVID-19.

The chain employs TRBV4-1 and TRBJ2-6; D possibly corresponds to TRBD1 (5 bases). Germline loops: CDR1 MGHRA, CDR2 YSYEKL. CDR3 length equals 16 residues. V was shortened by 7 bases and J by 0 bases, with 13 bases between the two germline ends. CDR3 residues: CASTPGRDSGANVLTF. In nucleotides, the CDR3 is TGCGCCAGCACCCCAGGCAGGGACTCTGGGGCCAACGTCCTGACTTTC.

The chain couples TRBV7-6 to TRBJ2-1; D is possibly TRBD1 (6 bases). Between the trimmed V and J ends, which lost 5 bases and 7 bases, there was a span of 18 bases. This CDR3 region has 15 residues. Germline loops: CDR1 SGHVS, CDR2 FNYEAQ. In nucleotides, the CDR3 is TGTGCCAGCAGCGAGCGGTTGTGGACAGAGAATGAGCAGTTCTTC. It codes for CASSERLWTENEQFF.

This clone showed up just once. The chain uses TRBV28 and TRBJ2-1; 10 bases match TRBD1. The CDR3 is 15 amino acids. J was trimmed by 4 bases and V by 4 bases; bases with no gene match: 4. The germline CDR1 and CDR2 sequences are MDHEN and SYDVKM. This chain's CDR3 is CASSWGQGSYNEQFF. CDR3 coding DNA: TGTGCCAGCAGTTGGGGACAGGGGTCTTACAATGAGCAGTTCTTC.

This chain connects TRBV10-3 to TRBJ2-3; D possibly corresponds to TRBD1 (5 bases). Trimming removed 11 bases at V and 4 bases at J, with 10 bases between. This CDR3 spans 11 amino acids. Germline CDR1 ENHRY, CDR2 SYGVKD. The CDR3 nucleotides are TGTGCCCCCGACAGCCCAGATACGCAGTATTTT. It encodes CAPDSPDTQYF.

The chain links TRBV3-1 (or the pseudogene TRBV3-2) to TRBJ1-1; maybe TRBD1 (5 bases). The CDR3 runs 14 residues. The V and J ends lost 4 bases and 3 bases respectively, with 12 bases between them. CDR1 LGHDT and CDR2 YNNKEL come from the germline V gene (reference sequence). The CDR3 sequence is CASSPRLGDTEAFF. The CDR3 region has the DNA TGTGCCAGCAGCCCCCGATTAGGGGACACTGAAGCTTTCTTT.

The CDR3 is CATSEPRQGYTDTQYF. In DNA, the CDR3 is TGTGCCACCAGTGAACCCCGACAGGGTTATACAGATACGCAGTATTTT. The rearrangement links TRBV24-1 to TRBJ2-3; 7 bases are shared with TRBD1. With 4 bases clipped from V and 3 bases from J, the junction kept 9 bases outside the gene matches. Germline CDR1 reads KGHDR; CDR2 reads SFDVKD. There are 16 residues in the CDR3.

The CDR3 sequence is CASSPGQRIYYEQYF. The DNA for the CDR3 is TGCGCCAGCAGCCCGGGACAGCGGATCTACTACGAGCAGTACTTC. V is TRBV5-1 and J is TRBJ2-7, with TRBD1 identical over 7 bases. Germline values: CDR1 SGHRS, CDR2 YFSETQ. The CDR3 has 15 residues. J lost 3 bases, V lost 4 bases, and 10 bases had no gene match.

The V gene is TRBV28, the J gene TRBJ2-1; 7 bases agree with TRBD1. The trim removed 3 bases at V and 7 bases at J, leaving 6 bases unmatched. The CDR3 spans 14 residues. Germline V gene data show CDR1 as MDHEN and CDR2 as SYDVKM. The DNA of the CDR3 is TGTGCCAGCAGTTTCCTGGGCAGGGGGAATGAGCAGTTCTTC. Residues: CASSFLGRGNEQFF.

The gene calls are TRBV28 and TRBJ1-1; no firm D call. CDR1 MDHEN and CDR2 SYDVKM come from the germline V gene. V lost 7 bases, J lost 4 bases, and 16 bases lay in between. CDR3 length equals 14 residues. DNA for the CDR3: TGTGCCAGCACGGGAAGGCAGAGCATCACTGAAGCTTTCTTT. This gives the protein CASTGRQSITEAFF.

The chain links TRBV7-3 to TRBJ2-2, with 11 positions matching TRBD2. This CDR3 has 16 residues. Germline CDR1 is SGHTA and CDR2 is FQGTGA. Trimming took 4 bases from V and 0 from J; bases not matched to a gene: 1. The CDR3 is CASSYSGGANTGELFF. In DNA form, the CDR3 reads TGTGCCAGCAGCTATAGCGGGGGGGCGAACACCGGGGAGCTGTTTTTT.

The chain employs TRBV28 and TRBJ1-6, with a possible D match to TRBD1 (6 bases). Germline-derived CDR1 and CDR2 are MDHEN and SYDVKM. The CDR3 totals 16 residues. V lost 7 bases and J 6 bases, leaving 19 bases between the germline ends. CDR3 DNA: TGTGCCAGCACCGAAACCGGGACACAACTTAATTCACCCCTCCACTTT. Protein product: CASTETGTQLNSPLHF.

The genes are TRBV7-9 and TRBJ1-1, with D possibly being TRBD1 (5 bases). The germline V gene has CDR1 SEHNR and CDR2 FQNEAQ (reference sequence). The CDR3 totals 15 residues. The V end lost 4 bases, the J end lost 0 bases, and 12 bases lay between the germline ends. The CDR3 DNA sequence: TGTGCCAGCAGCTCCCTCCCAGGGATGAACACTGAAGCTTTCTTT. Its translation is CASSSLPGMNTEAFF. Variable domain in full (rest from reference TRBV7-9 and TRBJ1-1): DTGVSQNPRHKITKRGQNVTFRCDPISEHNRLYWYRQTLGQGPEFLTYFQNEAQLEKSRLLSDRFSAERPKGSFSTLEIQRTEQGDSAMYLCASSSLPGMNTEAFFGQGTRLTVV.

This chain connects TRBV29-1 to TRBJ2-3; TRBD1 aligns across 9 bases. Germline trimming cut 6 bases from V and 5 bases from J; bases unmatched to any gene: 6. The germline V gene encodes CDR1 SQVTM and CDR2 ANQGSEA. CDR3 length: 13 residues. The CDR3 reads CSVKGQGRDTQYF. CDR3 DNA: TGCAGCGTGAAAGGACAGGGGCGAGATACGCAGTATTTT.

The rearrangement joins TRBV7-4 to TRBJ1-5; D perhaps matches TRBD1 (5 bases). The CDR3 extends over 16 amino acids. CDR1 and CDR2 (germline): SGHVT, SQSDAQ. V was shortened by 6 bases and J by 1 base, with 16 bases between the two germline ends. DNA of the CDR3: TGTGCCAGCAGGCCGGGGGGAGAAAGGAGCAATCAGCCCCAGCATTTT. This translates into CASRPGGERSNQPQHF.

The J gene is TRBJ1-2, the V gene TRBV5-1; D is perhaps TRBD1 (6 bases). CDR1 and CDR2 from the germline V gene are SGHRS and YFSETQ. V was pared by 4 bases and J by 2 bases, with 9 bases between. The CDR3 contains 13 residues. The CDR3 DNA sequence: TGCGCCAGCAGCAATGACAGGAACTATGGCTACACCTTC. This encodes CASSNDRNYGYTF. Supplemented by reference TRBV5-1 and TRBJ1-2, the full variable domain reads KAGVTQTPRYLIKTRGQQVTLSCSPISGHRSVSWYQQTPGQGLQFLFEYFSETQRNKGNFPGRFSGRQFSNSRSEMNVSTLELGDSALYLCASSNDRNYGYTFGSGTRLTVV.